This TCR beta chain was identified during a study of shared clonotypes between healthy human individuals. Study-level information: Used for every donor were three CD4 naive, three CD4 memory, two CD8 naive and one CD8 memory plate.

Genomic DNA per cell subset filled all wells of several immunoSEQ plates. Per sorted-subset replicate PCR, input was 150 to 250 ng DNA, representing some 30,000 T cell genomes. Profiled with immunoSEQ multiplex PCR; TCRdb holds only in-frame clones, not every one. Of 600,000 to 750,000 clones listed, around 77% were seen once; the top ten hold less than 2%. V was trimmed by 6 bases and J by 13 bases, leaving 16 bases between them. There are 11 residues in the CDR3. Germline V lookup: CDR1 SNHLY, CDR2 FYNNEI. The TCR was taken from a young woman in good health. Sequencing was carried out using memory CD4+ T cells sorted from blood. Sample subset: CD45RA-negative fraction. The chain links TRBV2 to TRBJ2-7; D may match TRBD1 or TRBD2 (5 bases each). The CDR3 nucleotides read TGTGCCAGCAGCGGTCTGGGGGTGGTTTACTTC. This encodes CASSGLGVVYF.